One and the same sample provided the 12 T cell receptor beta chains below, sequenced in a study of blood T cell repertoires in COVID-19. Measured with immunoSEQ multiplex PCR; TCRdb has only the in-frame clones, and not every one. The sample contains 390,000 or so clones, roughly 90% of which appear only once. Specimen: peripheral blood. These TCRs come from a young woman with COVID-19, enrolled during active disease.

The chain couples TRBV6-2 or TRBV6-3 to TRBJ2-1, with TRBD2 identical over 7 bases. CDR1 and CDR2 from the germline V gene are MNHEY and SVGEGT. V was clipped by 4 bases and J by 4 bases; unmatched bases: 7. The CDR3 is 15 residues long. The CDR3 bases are TGTGCCAGCAGTTTTATGCTAGCGGATTACAATGAGCAGTTCTTC. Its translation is CASSFMLADYNEQFF.

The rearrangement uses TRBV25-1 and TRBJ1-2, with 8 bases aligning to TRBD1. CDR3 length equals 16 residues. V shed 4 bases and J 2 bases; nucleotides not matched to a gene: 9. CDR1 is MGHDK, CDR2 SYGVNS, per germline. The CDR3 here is CASSGKGDRGNYGYTF. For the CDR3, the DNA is TGTGCCAGCAGTGGGAAAGGAGACAGGGGAAACTATGGCTACACCTTC.

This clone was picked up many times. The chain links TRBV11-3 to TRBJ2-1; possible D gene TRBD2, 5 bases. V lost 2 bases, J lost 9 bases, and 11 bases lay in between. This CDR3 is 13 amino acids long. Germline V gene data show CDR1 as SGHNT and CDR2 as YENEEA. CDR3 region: CASSLSLASEQFF. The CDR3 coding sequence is TGTGCCAGCAGCTTATCTCTAGCAAGTGAGCAGTTCTTC.

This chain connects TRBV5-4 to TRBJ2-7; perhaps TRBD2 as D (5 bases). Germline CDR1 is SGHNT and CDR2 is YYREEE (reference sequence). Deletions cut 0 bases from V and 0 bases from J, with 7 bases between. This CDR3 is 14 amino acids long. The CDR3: CASSLAGSSYEQYF. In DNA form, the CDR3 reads TGTGCCAGCAGCTTGGCGGGGAGCTCCTACGAGCAGTACTTC. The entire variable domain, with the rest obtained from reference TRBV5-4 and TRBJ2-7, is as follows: ETGVTQSPTHLIKTRGQQVTLRCSSQSGHNTVSWYQQALGQGPQFIFQYYREEENGRGNFPPRFSGLQFPNYSSELNVNALELDDSALYLCASSLAGSSYEQYFGPGTRLTVT.

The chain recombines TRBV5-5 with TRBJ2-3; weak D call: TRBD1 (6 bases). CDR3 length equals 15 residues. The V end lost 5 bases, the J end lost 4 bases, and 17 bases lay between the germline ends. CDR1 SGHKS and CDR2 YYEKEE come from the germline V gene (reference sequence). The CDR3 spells CASRSQGIEPDTQYF. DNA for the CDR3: TGTGCCAGCAGATCTCAGGGGATCGAGCCAGATACGCAGTATTTT.

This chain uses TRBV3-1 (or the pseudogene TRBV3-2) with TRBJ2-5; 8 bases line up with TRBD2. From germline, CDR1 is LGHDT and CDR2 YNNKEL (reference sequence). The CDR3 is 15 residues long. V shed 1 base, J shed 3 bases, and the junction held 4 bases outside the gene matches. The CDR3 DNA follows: TGTGCCAGCAGCCAAGGAGCGGGGGTAAAAGAGACCCAGTACTTC. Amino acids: CASSQGAGVKETQYF.

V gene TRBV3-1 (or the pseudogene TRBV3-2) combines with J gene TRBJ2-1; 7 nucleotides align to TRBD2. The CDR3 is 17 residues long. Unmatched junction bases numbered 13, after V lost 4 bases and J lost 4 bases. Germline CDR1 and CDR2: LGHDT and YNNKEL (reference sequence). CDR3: CASSRTRASGSYNEQFF. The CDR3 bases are TGTGCCAGCAGCCGTACCCGGGCTAGCGGATCTTACAATGAGCAGTTCTTC.

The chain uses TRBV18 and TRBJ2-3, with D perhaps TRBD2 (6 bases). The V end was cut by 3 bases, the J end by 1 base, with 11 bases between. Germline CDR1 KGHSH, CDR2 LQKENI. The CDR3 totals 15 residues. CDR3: CASSPLAPGTDTQYF. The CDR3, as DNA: TGTGCCAGCTCACCGCTAGCGCCTGGCACAGATACGCAGTATTTT.

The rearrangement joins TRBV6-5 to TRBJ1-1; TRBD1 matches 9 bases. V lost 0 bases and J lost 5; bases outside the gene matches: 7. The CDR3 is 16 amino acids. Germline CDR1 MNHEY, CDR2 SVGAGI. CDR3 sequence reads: CASSYSRGTGNTEAFF. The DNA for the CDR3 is TGTGCCAGCAGTTACTCGAGAGGGACAGGGAATACTGAAGCTTTCTTT.

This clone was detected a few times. CDR3 in DNA: TGTGCCAGCAGCCTTACACCAAACACTGAAGCTTTCTTT. This translates into CASSLTPNTEAFF. The chain is built from TRBV3-1 (or the pseudogene TRBV3-2) and TRBJ1-1; no firm D call. There are 13 residues in the CDR3. V was clipped by 4 bases and J by 2 bases, with 8 bases between them. The germline CDR1 and CDR2 sequences are LGHDT and YNNKEL (reference sequence).

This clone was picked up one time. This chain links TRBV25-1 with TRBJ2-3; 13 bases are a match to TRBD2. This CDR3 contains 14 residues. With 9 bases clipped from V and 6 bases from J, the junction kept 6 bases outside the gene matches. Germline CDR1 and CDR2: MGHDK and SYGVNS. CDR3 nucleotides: TGTGCCAGTGGACTAGCGGGAGTAGCGGATACGCAGTATTTT. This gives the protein CASGLAGVADTQYF.

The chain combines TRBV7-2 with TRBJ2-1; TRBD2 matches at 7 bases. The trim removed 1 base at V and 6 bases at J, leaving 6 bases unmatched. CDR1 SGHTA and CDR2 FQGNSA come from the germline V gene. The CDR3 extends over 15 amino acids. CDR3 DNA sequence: TGTGCCAGCAGCTTAGTCGCGGGAGAGGGCAATGAGCAGTTCTTC. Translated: CASSLVAGEGNEQFF. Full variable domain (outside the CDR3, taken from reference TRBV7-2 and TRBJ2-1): GAGVSQSPSNKVTEKGKDVELRCDPISGHTALYWYRQSLGQGLEFLIYFQGNSAPDKSGLPSDRFSAERTGGSVSTLTIQRTQQEDSAVYLCASSLVAGEGNEQFFGPGTRLTVL.